These T cell receptor beta chains were read from a single sample in a study of shared clonotypes between healthy human individuals. Generated by immunoSEQ multiplex PCR, the TCRdb table keeps only in-frame clones and is missing some. The sample shows 1.4 million or so clones, around 98.5% of them seen only once. The specimen sequenced was naive CD4+ T cells sorted from blood. The receptors stem from a man aged 25-45 years in good health. CDR3s include the opening cysteine and the closing phenylalanine or tryptophan. The D gene is left open where the match is weak. Clone size is shown for a subset of rows, as once, few, many or a class of expanded clone.

d_call	j_call	clone_size	v_call	cdr3_aa	cdr3_nt
.	TRBJ2-3	.	TRBV5-1	CASSLVFDLGDTQYF	TGCGCCAGCAGCTTGGTCTTCGATCTTGGAGATACGCAGTATTTT
TRBD1	TRBJ2-7	.	TRBV30	CAWRYRTGFPYEQYF	TGTGCCTGGAGGTACCGGACAGGGTTTCCTTACGAGCAGTACTTC
.	TRBJ2-5	.	TRBV7-2	CASSWEFQETQYF	TGTGCCAGCAGCTGGGAGTTTCAAGAGACCCAGTACTTC
.	TRBJ2-2	.	TRBV4-1	CASSQPGGRVTGELFF	TGCGCCAGCAGCCAACCTGGAGGGAGAGTCACCGGGGAGCTGTTTTTT
TRBD2	TRBJ2-4	.	TRBV19	CASSLLARGDIQYF	TGTGCCAGTTCTCTACTGGCCCGGGGGGACATTCAGTACTTC
TRBD1	TRBJ1-1	.	TRBV29-1	CSVKGALTPEAFF	TGCAGCGTCAAGGGGGCCCTCACCCCTGAAGCTTTCTTT
.	TRBJ2-1	.	TRBV6-5	CATKYRVYNEQFF	TGTGCCACCAAATACAGGGTTTACAATGAGCAGTTCTTC
.	TRBJ2-7	.	TRBV7-2	CASSFGPGLTTVEQYF	TGTGCCAGCAGCTTCGGACCGGGACTCACCACTGTCGAGCAGTACTTC
.	TRBJ2-5	once	TRBV6-5	CASSYSGAETQYF	TGTGCCAGCAGTTACTCGGGAGCGGAGACCCAGTACTTC
.	TRBJ2-7	.	TRBV18	CASSALGGGITYEQYF	TGTGCCAGCTCAGCCCTCGGAGGGGGCATAACCTACGAGCAGTACTTC
.	TRBJ2-7	once	TRBV7-8	CASSPFDRPYEQYF	TGTGCCAGCAGCCCGTTTGACAGGCCCTACGAGCAGTACTTC
.	TRBJ2-1	.	TRBV18	CASLDTYNEQFF	TGTGCCAGCCTGGACACCTACAATGAGCAGTTCTTC
.	TRBJ1-5	.	TRBV18	CASSLGRGGDQPQHF	TGTGCCAGCTCCCTCGGTAGGGGGGGCGATCAGCCCCAGCATTTT
.	TRBJ2-2	.	TRBV27	CASKAANTGELFF	TGTGCCAGCAAGGCTGCGAACACCGGGGAGCTGTTTTTT
.	TRBJ2-4	.	TRBV2	CASSGKVQSAKNIQYF	TGTGCCAGCAGTGGCAAAGTACAGAGCGCCAAAAACATTCAGTACTTC
TRBD1	TRBJ2-5	.	TRBV28	CASSLQTGEGETQYF	TGTGCCAGCAGTTTACAAACAGGGGAAGGAGAGACCCAGTACTTC
.	TRBJ2-7	.	TRBV28	CASTVGGTTTYEQYF	TGTGCCAGCACCGTAGGCGGGACCACTACGTACGAGCAGTACTTC
.	TRBJ1-4	.	TRBV5-1	CASSPNKGGEKLFF	TGCGCCAGCAGCCCGAACAAGGGCGGGGAAAAACTGTTTTTT
TRBD1	TRBJ2-1	.	TRBV29-1	CSVGITGGSYNEQFF	TGCAGCGTCGGGATAACAGGGGGTTCATACAATGAGCAGTTCTTC
.	TRBJ1-2	.	TRBV25-1	CASSFGEMSYTF	TGTGCCAGCAGTTTCGGGGAGATGAGCTACACCTTC
.	TRBJ2-7	.	TRBV27	CASSYMTGMGAVGGAYEQYF	TGTGCCAGCAGTTACATGACAGGAATGGGAGCGGTGGGAGGGGCCTACGAGCAGTACTTC
.	TRBJ2-1	.	TRBV2	CAIQTAGYNEQFF	TGTGCCATACAGACCGCGGGATACAATGAGCAGTTCTTC
.	TRBJ2-3	.	TRBV6-6	CASSSTSDTQYF	TGTGCCAGCAGCTCCACTTCAGATACGCAGTATTTT
TRBD2	TRBJ2-5	.	TRBV28	CASSLGGGTETQYF	TGTGCCAGCAGTTTGGGGGGGGGTACAGAGACCCAGTACTTC
.	TRBJ1-2	.	TRBV5-6	CASSLAGVGTNYGYTF	TGTGCCAGCAGCTTGGCGGGGGTCGGAACTAACTATGGCTACACCTTC
TRBD2	TRBJ2-3	.	TRBV5-6	CASSWGLAGPSTTTDTQYF	TGTGCCAGCAGCTGGGGACTAGCGGGACCATCCACCACCACAGATACGCAGTATTTT
.	TRBJ2-5	.	TRBV5-1	CASSLLGPQETQYF	TGCGCCAGCAGCTTGCTCGGGCCCCAAGAGACCCAGTACTTC
.	TRBJ2-2	.	TRBV6-5	CASSYPSGTGELFF	TGTGCCAGCAGTTATCCCTCGGGCACCGGGGAGCTGTTTTTT
.	TRBJ2-5	once	TRBV30	CAWSIKGGETQYF	TGTGCCTGGAGTATTAAGGGGGGCGAGACCCAGTACTTC
.	TRBJ2-1	.	TRBV9	CASSELSGTKYNEQFF	TGTGCCAGCAGCGAGCTCTCCGGGACAAAATACAATGAGCAGTTCTTC
TRBD2	TRBJ2-7	.	TRBV2	CASSDETSGMGDEQYF	TGTGCCAGCAGTGATGAGACTAGCGGGATGGGGGACGAGCAGTACTTC
.	TRBJ2-5	.	TRBV25-1	CASSGRQGPGAPQYF	TGTGCCAGCAGTGGCCGCCAGGGACCGGGAGCGCCCCAGTACTTC
.	TRBJ2-7	.	TRBV18	CASSPSGTPTYEQYF	TGTGCCAGCTCACCTTCCGGGACACCAACCTACGAGCAGTACTTC
TRBD1	TRBJ1-4	.	TRBV5-1	CASSADGQGGEKLFF	TGCGCCAGCAGCGCTGATGGACAGGGCGGGGAAAAACTGTTTTTT
TRBD1	TRBJ2-3	.	TRBV29-1	CSVDWTGGLSTDTQYF	TGCAGCGTTGATTGGACAGGGGGCCTTAGCACAGATACGCAGTATTTT
.	TRBJ2-3	.	TRBV7-9	CASRVGSGSTDTQYF	TGTGCCAGCAGGGTCGGCAGCGGCAGCACAGATACGCAGTATTTT
.	TRBJ1-5	.	TRBV7-8	CASSLDRTLSNQPQHF	TGTGCCAGCAGCTTAGATCGGACCCTGAGCAATCAGCCCCAGCATTTT
.	TRBJ2-6	.	TRBV9	CASSPNLGLSGANVLTF	TGTGCCAGCAGCCCAAACCTGGGGTTATCCGGGGCCAACGTCCTGACTTTC
.	TRBJ2-1	once	TRBV7-8	CASSFFPGSYNEQFF	TGTGCCAGCAGCTTTTTCCCGGGAAGCTACAATGAGCAGTTCTTC
.	TRBJ1-2	.	TRBV7-2	CARSRKNSNYGYTF	TGTGCCAGATCGCGCAAGAACTCTAACTATGGCTACACCTTC
TRBD1	TRBJ1-1	.	TRBV9	CASSPGQLNTEAFF	TGTGCCAGCAGCCCGGGACAGCTGAACACTGAAGCTTTCTTT
.	TRBJ1-4	.	TRBV9	CASSPDHKGREKLFF	TGTGCCAGCAGTCCAGATCACAAGGGGCGTGAAAAACTGTTTTTT